The rows below give T cell receptor beta chains drawn from one sample of a study of siplizumab effects on memory and regulatory T cells. Repertoires were generated with immunoSEQ multiplex PCR, while TCRdb's copy carries only in-frame clones and drops some. The sample lists tens of thousands of clones, approximately 93% occurring once. The material sequenced was CD8+ T cells sorted from blood. The origin of the receptors is a human donor in good health. The CDR3 runs from the conserved cysteine through the conserved F or W. The D gene is left open where the match is weak.

-	TRBJ1-1	TRBV4-1	CASSQVIREANTEAFF	TGCGCCAGCAGCCAAGTGATAAGGGAGGCGAACACTGAAGCTTTCTTT
-	TRBJ2-2	TRBV25-1	CASSVQGEGTGELFF	TGTGCCAGCAGTGTACAGGGAGAGGGCACCGGGGAGCTGTTTTTT
-	TRBJ2-7	TRBV27	CASSFRVAGSYEQYF	TGTGCCAGCAGTTTTAGAGTCGCGGGGTCCTACGAGCAGTACTTC
-	TRBJ2-7	TRBV2	CASSLYEQYF	TGTGCCAGCAGTTTATACGAGCAGTACTTC
TRBD2	TRBJ2-7	TRBV19	CASSIGGGPYEQYF	TGTGCCAGTAGTATCGGCGGGGGGCCTTACGAGCAGTACTTC
TRBD1	TRBJ2-7	TRBV27	CASSLSGGYEQYF	TGTGCCAGCAGTCTCTCAGGGGGTTACGAGCAGTACTTC
-	TRBJ2-7	TRBV5-1	CASSLGRGSYEQYF	TGCGCCAGCAGCTTGGGGAGGGGGTCCTACGAGCAGTACTTC
TRBD1	TRBJ2-3	TRBV30	CAWSLDRGTDTQYF	TGTGCCTGGAGTTTGGACAGGGGCACAGATACGCAGTATTTT
-	TRBJ2-5	TRBV28	CASSLPNKETQYF	TGTGCCAGCAGTCTTCCTAACAAAGAGACCCAGTACTTC
TRBD1	TRBJ1-5	TRBV27	CASSLTPGGGGVNQPQHF	TGTGCCAGCAGTTTAACCCCAGGGGGCGGTGGTGTCAATCAGCCCCAGCATTTT
TRBD2	TRBJ2-2	TRBV2	CASSSGGNTGELFF	TGTGCCAGCAGTAGCGGGGGGAACACCGGGGAGCTGTTTTTT
-	TRBJ1-1	TRBV5-1	CASSPLTGLNMNTEAFF	TGCGCCAGCAGCCCCCTAACAGGGCTCAACATGAACACTGAAGCTTTCTTT
TRBD1	TRBJ1-4	TRBV2	CASRDRDGEKLFF	TGTGCCAGCAGAGACAGGGACGGTGAAAAACTGTTTTTT